At least ten counts were recorded for the clone carrying this TCR beta chain. Its antigen is not known. The data derive from a study of beta chain features in type 1 diabetes. As every portion of the isolated RNA was reverse transcribed, the sequencing read expressed TCRB transcripts. Sequencing was performed with immunoSEQ multiplex PCR; in TCRdb, only in-frame clones are kept and a portion is missing. Seen here are about 370,000 clones, roughly 9.8% observed once, and the top ten hold 0.55% to 0.75%. Study-level results: Across all four CD4+ subsets, people with type 1 diabetes showed modestly shorter TCRB CDR3s.

This sequence was found in a man aged 25 to 40 with type 1 diabetes. The sequencing sample was made of central memory CD4+ T cells from blood.

Here the CDR3 DNA reads TGTGCCAGCTCACCCCCAGTCGACTATGGCTTTGCCACCTTC. Its protein product is CASSPPVDYGFATF. The chain has TRBV18 and TRBJ1-2; D not certain. V was pared by 3 bases and J by 13 bases, with 21 bases between. Germline values: CDR1 KGHSH, CDR2 LQKENI. This CDR3 contains 14 residues.